This T cell receptor beta chain was captured by sequencing in a study of cytomegalovirus exposure and HLA in healthy donors. Study-level findings and limits: Later on, analysis showed that most CMV-associated TCR beta chains appeared to be HLA-restricted. Altogether, 170 or so TCR beta chains were recorded as cytomegalovirus-associated. Later analysis reportedly placed an Asian-associated ancestry cluster below the roughly 600-donor mean in N-insertions.

This clone was counted between two and nine times. What it binds is unknown. 60 Vbeta and 13 Jbeta primers were used in PCR. Original processing methods: In a later analysis, of about 80 million unique beta chains, 9 million to 11 million appeared in at least two donors. The repertoire was sequenced with immunoSEQ multiplex PCR; TCRdb's copy has only in-frame clones and lacks some. That table furnishes V, J and clone size, whereas the DNA furnished D and trimming. The data hold fewer than 200,000 clones, with roughly 12% observed a single time. V was pared by 5 bases and J by 1 base, with 2 bases of the junction left unmatched. CDR3 size: 14 residues. Germline lookup yields CDR1 SQVTM and CDR2 ANQGSEA.

The chain recombines TRBV29-1 with TRBJ2-2, with 9 bases matching TRBD2. This receptor was obtained from a man between 45 and 60 years old in good health and CMV-seropositive. The sample consisted of PBMCs. The CDR3 coding sequence is TGCAGCGTTCGCGGGGGGGGGAACACCGGGGAGCTGTTTTTT. Its translation: CSVRGGGNTGELFF.